This entry concerns a single TCR beta chain. Its antigen has not been determined. Relative to the germline gene, one junction end is altered; a read error may explain this. This entry belongs to a study of T cell repertoires in cytomegalovirus infection (dated by TCRdb to the late 2010s). Study-level background: Recently identified HLA-C-restricted CMV epitopes, whose presentation resists viral immunomodulation, were targeted by peptide stimulations together with well-studied HLA-B-restricted epitopes. Donor HLA type was relevant to the analysis, because carriage of CMV infection together with the matching HLA type was indicated by public TCR beta signatures.

The CDR3 covers 15 residues, taking in both the cysteine and the phenylalanine. The sequence is cut down to CDR3 DNA, 45 bases in frame from base 1. CDR1 is given as PRHDT and CDR2 as FYEKMQ, both from the germline V gene (reference sequence). Results the study describes overall, beyond this receptor: The ex vivo response was dominated by HLA-C-restricted CMV-specific TCR beta clonotypes, which also provided the single most frequent clonotype in two of eight donors. Carriers of CMV infection plus the relevant HLA type were discriminated by the cumulative frequency of public TCR beta family members in the study cohort and in an independent roughly 400-donor cohort.

The treatment or condition label, read with the paper, signifies: in vitro stimulation with specific CMV peptide epitopes to enrich CMV-specific T cells. Sequenced on an Illumina HiSeq 1500. Clones were called with MiXCR by TCRdb after fastp trimmed the public reads at Q25, and only in-frame beta chains were retained. Each entry merges the rows of one CDR3 protein and shows their most common DNA and genes. The table for this sample lists approximately 1,000,000 distinct CDR3 sequences; 31% of them were counted only once. Jointly, the top ten make up over 12% of the sample. This specimen was cultured CD8+ T cells from PBMCs, taken from culture after CMV antigen stimulation. This receptor was obtained from a human donor in good health (CMV status not recorded). Some clones in this sample may be carry-over from other donors' samples. The V and J genes are TRBV13 and TRBJ1-5, with the D gene call left open. Here the CDR3 is given as CASSLGELGNHPQHF. The DNA sequence is given as TGTGCCAGCAGCTTAGGAGAATTGGGCAATCACCCCCAGCATTTT.